These T cell receptor beta chains were read from a single sample in a study of T cells in Graves' hyperthyroidism and ophthalmopathy. TCRdb ran MiXCR on the multiplex PCR reads and lists one entry per CDR3 protein. The table lists fewer than 450,000 distinct CDR3 sequences, roughly an eighth of them singletons. Specimen: blood. These receptors all come from a man between 50 and 59 years old with Graves' ophthalmopathy. Both conserved end residues are part of each CDR3. Fields, in order: clone size, D gene, V gene, J gene, CDR3 protein, CDR3 DNA. D genes are given only for firm matches. A clone size is listed for some rows: how often the clone was seen (once, few, many), or a class if it is expanded.

abundance: few; d_gene: NA; v_gene: TRBV20-1; j_gene: TRBJ2-3; CDR3aa: CTVPTSTQYF; CDR3nt: TGCACCGTACCGACTAGTACGCAGTATTTT
abundance: many; d_gene: TRBD1; v_gene: TRBV5-1; j_gene: TRBJ2-2; CDR3aa: CASSLDRGPNTGELFF; CDR3nt: TGCGCCAGCAGCCTAGACAGGGGCCCGAACACCGGGGAGCTGTTTTTT
abundance: many; d_gene: TRBD1; v_gene: TRBV6-5; j_gene: TRBJ2-4; CDR3aa: CASSYSIGGTGSKNIQYF; CDR3nt: TGTGCCAGCAGTTACTCGATCGGGGGGACAGGGAGTAAAAACATTCAGTACTTC
abundance: many; d_gene: NA; v_gene: TRBV5-1; j_gene: TRBJ1-1; CDR3aa: CASSLGLSGVTEAFF; CDR3nt: TGCGCCAGCAGCTTGGGCCTCAGTGGAGTTACTGAAGCTTTCTTT
abundance: many; d_gene: TRBD1; v_gene: TRBV7-2; j_gene: TRBJ2-7; CDR3aa: CASSPRTGRISYEQYF; CDR3nt: TGTGCCAGCAGCCCGAGGACAGGGAGGATCTCCTACGAGCAGTACTTC
abundance: many; d_gene: NA; v_gene: TRBV30; j_gene: TRBJ1-2; CDR3aa: CAWVTFGGLGYTF; CDR3nt: TGTGCCTGGGTCACTTTCGGGGGGCTTGGCTACACCTTC
abundance: few; d_gene: TRBD2; v_gene: TRBV12-3/TRBV12-4; j_gene: TRBJ2-3; CDR3aa: CASSFSLAGAADTQYF; CDR3nt: TGTGCCAGCAGTTTCTCGCTAGCGGGAGCAGCAGATACGCAGTATTTT
abundance: many; d_gene: NA; v_gene: TRBV20-1; j_gene: TRBJ2-1; CDR3aa: CSARDLGGLYNEQFF; CDR3nt: TGCAGTGCTAGAGATCTAGGGGGACTTTACAATGAGCAGTTCTTC
abundance: many; d_gene: TRBD1; v_gene: TRBV5-1; j_gene: TRBJ2-1; CDR3aa: CASKWLDRGDEQFF; CDR3nt: TGCGCCAGCAAGTGGCTGGACAGGGGCGATGAGCAGTTCTTC
abundance: few; d_gene: TRBD2; v_gene: TRBV9; j_gene: TRBJ2-3; CDR3aa: CASSFSSSGRTSTDTQYF; CDR3nt: TGTGCCAGCAGCTTCTCCAGTAGCGGGAGGACTAGCACAGATACGCAGTATTTT
abundance: few; d_gene: NA; v_gene: TRBV7-9; j_gene: TRBJ2-1; CDR3aa: CASSLVGLYNEQFF; CDR3nt: TGTGCCAGCAGCTTAGTTGGACTGTACAATGAGCAGTTCTTC
abundance: NA; d_gene: NA; v_gene: TRBV6-5; j_gene: TRBJ1-5; CDR3aa: CASTYTKNSNQPQHF; CDR3nt: TGTGCCAGCACTTACACAAAGAATAGCAATCAGCCCCAGCATTTT
abundance: NA; d_gene: NA; v_gene: TRBV29-1; j_gene: TRBJ2-5; CDR3aa: CSVEPQGDIIQETQYF; CDR3nt: TGCAGCGTTGAACCGCAGGGCGATATTATCCAAGAGACCCAGTACTTC
abundance: many; d_gene: NA; v_gene: TRBV12-3/TRBV12-4; j_gene: TRBJ1-2; CDR3aa: CASSSGHTYGYTF; CDR3nt: TGTGCCAGCAGTTCAGGACATACCTATGGCTACACCTTC
abundance: many; d_gene: NA; v_gene: TRBV5-5; j_gene: TRBJ2-7; CDR3aa: CASSAGGQGYEQYF; CDR3nt: TGTGCCAGCAGCGCGGGTGGGCAGGGCTACGAGCAGTACTTC
abundance: many; d_gene: TRBD2; v_gene: TRBV3-1; j_gene: TRBJ2-3; CDR3aa: CASSQDFLAGVPDTQYF; CDR3nt: TGTGCCAGCAGCCAAGATTTTCTAGCGGGAGTACCAGATACGCAGTATTTT
abundance: NA; d_gene: TRBD1; v_gene: TRBV7-9; j_gene: TRBJ1-4; CDR3aa: CASSSLQGSAEKLFF; CDR3nt: TGTGCCAGCAGCTCGTTACAGGGGTCTGCTGAAAAACTGTTTTTT
abundance: many; d_gene: NA; v_gene: TRBV12-3/TRBV12-4; j_gene: TRBJ2-5; CDR3aa: CASKTSRYQETQYF; CDR3nt: TGTGCCAGCAAGACGAGCAGGTACCAAGAGACCCAGTACTTC
abundance: NA; d_gene: TRBD2; v_gene: TRBV19; j_gene: TRBJ2-1; CDR3aa: CASSHDVAGGGNEQFF; CDR3nt: TGTGCCAGTAGCCACGACGTAGCGGGAGGAGGCAATGAGCAGTTCTTC
abundance: many; d_gene: NA; v_gene: TRBV7-9; j_gene: TRBJ2-3; CDR3aa: CASSPALRTDTQYF; CDR3nt: TGTGCCAGCAGCCCTGCGTTGCGGACAGATACGCAGTATTTT
abundance: many; d_gene: TRBD2; v_gene: TRBV20-1; j_gene: TRBJ2-4; CDR3aa: CSATEREFAKNIQYF; CDR3nt: TGCAGTGCTACCGAGCGGGAGTTCGCCAAAAACATTCAGTACTTC
abundance: many; d_gene: NA; v_gene: TRBV28; j_gene: TRBJ1-1; CDR3aa: CASSEWGLNTEAFF; CDR3nt: TGTGCCAGTTCAGAGTGGGGGCTAAACACTGAAGCTTTCTTT
abundance: many; d_gene: TRBD2; v_gene: TRBV30; j_gene: TRBJ2-4; CDR3aa: CAWSAGTSGTKNIQYF; CDR3nt: TGTGCCTGGAGTGCCGGGACTAGCGGGACCAAAAACATTCAGTACTTC
abundance: many; d_gene: TRBD2; v_gene: TRBV20-1; j_gene: TRBJ2-7; CDR3aa: CSARDERSSGEQYF; CDR3nt: TGCAGTGCTAGAGATGAAAGGTCTAGCGGCGAGCAGTACTTC
abundance: many; d_gene: TRBD2; v_gene: TRBV12-3/TRBV12-4; j_gene: TRBJ2-7; CDR3aa: CASSLVGTTLAGGPEQYF; CDR3nt: TGTGCCAGCAGTTTAGTCGGGACGACGCTGGCGGGAGGGCCCGAGCAGTACTTC
abundance: few; d_gene: NA; v_gene: TRBV12-3/TRBV12-4; j_gene: TRBJ1-2; CDR3aa: CASSHPSGVRGAGYTF; CDR3nt: TGTGCCAGCAGTCACCCTTCCGGGGTACGAGGGGCTGGCTACACCTTC
abundance: many; d_gene: TRBD2; v_gene: TRBV7-6; j_gene: TRBJ2-3; CDR3aa: CATQTSGRALDTQYF; CDR3nt: TGTGCCACCCAGACTAGCGGGAGGGCCTTGGATACGCAGTATTTT
abundance: many; d_gene: NA; v_gene: TRBV20-1; j_gene: TRBJ2-2; CDR3aa: CSARVALPGELFF; CDR3nt: TGCAGTGCTAGAGTGGCTTTGCCCGGGGAGCTGTTTTTT
abundance: many; d_gene: TRBD1; v_gene: TRBV2; j_gene: TRBJ2-2; CDR3aa: CASRTGGAYTGELFF; CDR3nt: TGTGCCAGCAGGACAGGGGGCGCTTACACCGGGGAGCTGTTTTTT
abundance: few; d_gene: NA; v_gene: TRBV3-1; j_gene: TRBJ2-5; CDR3aa: CASSPLIRTVAETQYF; CDR3nt: TGTGCCAGCAGCCCCCTAATTCGGACAGTTGCAGAGACCCAGTACTTC
abundance: many; d_gene: TRBD1; v_gene: TRBV4-1; j_gene: TRBJ1-2; CDR3aa: CASSQLTGNYGYTF; CDR3nt: TGCGCCAGCAGCCAACTGACAGGGAACTATGGCTACACCTTC
abundance: many; d_gene: TRBD1; v_gene: TRBV6-1; j_gene: TRBJ2-1; CDR3aa: CASSLGQGNYNEQFF; CDR3nt: TGTGCCAGCAGTCTAGGACAGGGAAACTACAATGAGCAGTTCTTC
abundance: many; d_gene: NA; v_gene: TRBV12-3/TRBV12-4; j_gene: TRBJ2-4; CDR3aa: CASSFMGFGKNIQYF; CDR3nt: TGTGCCAGCAGTTTCATGGGTTTCGGCAAAAACATTCAGTACTTC
abundance: NA; d_gene: NA; v_gene: TRBV11-2; j_gene: TRBJ1-1; CDR3aa: CASRQGRNTEAFF; CDR3nt: TGTGCCAGCAGGCAGGGGCGGAACACTGAAGCTTTCTTT
abundance: many; d_gene: NA; v_gene: TRBV28; j_gene: TRBJ2-1; CDR3aa: CASIGADSYNEQFF; CDR3nt: TGTGCCAGCATCGGGGCTGACTCCTACAATGAGCAGTTCTTC
abundance: NA; d_gene: TRBD2; v_gene: TRBV19; j_gene: TRBJ2-3; CDR3aa: CATPIAGVTDTQYF; CDR3nt: TGTGCCACTCCCATAGCGGGAGTAACAGATACGCAGTATTTT
abundance: few; d_gene: TRBD2; v_gene: TRBV6-1; j_gene: TRBJ2-1; CDR3aa: CASSPGGGRSYNEQFF; CDR3nt: TGTGCCAGCAGCCCGGGCGGGGGGAGGTCGTACAATGAGCAGTTCTTC
abundance: many; d_gene: NA; v_gene: TRBV18; j_gene: TRBJ2-7; CDR3aa: CASSPVDSGYEQYF; CDR3nt: TGTGCCAGCTCACCCGTTGACAGTGGTTACGAGCAGTACTTC
abundance: many; d_gene: NA; v_gene: TRBV13; j_gene: TRBJ1-1; CDR3aa: CASSFRNTEAFF; CDR3nt: TGTGCCAGCAGCTTCAGGAACACTGAAGCTTTCTTT
abundance: NA; d_gene: NA; v_gene: TRBV5-1; j_gene: TRBJ1-5; CDR3aa: CASSLNNQPQHF; CDR3nt: TGCGCCAGCAGCTTGAACAATCAGCCCCAGCATTTT
abundance: many; d_gene: NA; v_gene: TRBV6-1; j_gene: TRBJ2-7; CDR3aa: CATRPLGSTYEQYF; CDR3nt: TGTGCCACCAGACCTCTCGGCAGCACCTACGAGCAGTACTTC
abundance: many; d_gene: NA; v_gene: TRBV28; j_gene: TRBJ1-2; CDR3aa: CASSLSGGRGFGYTF; CDR3nt: TGTGCCAGCAGTTTATCCGGGGGGCGAGGCTTTGGCTACACCTTC
abundance: NA; d_gene: NA; v_gene: TRBV20-1; j_gene: TRBJ1-1; CDR3aa: CSASLGATEAFF; CDR3nt: TGCAGTGCTAGTCTGGGTGCCACTGAAGCTTTCTTT
abundance: many; d_gene: NA; v_gene: TRBV20-1; j_gene: TRBJ2-7; CDR3aa: CSAISRSSYEQYF; CDR3nt: TGCAGTGCAATTAGCAGGAGCTCCTACGAGCAGTACTTC
abundance: many; d_gene: TRBD2; v_gene: TRBV6-1; j_gene: TRBJ2-1; CDR3aa: CASSEYVWTSGRGNEQFF; CDR3nt: TGTGCCAGCAGTGAGTATGTGTGGACTAGCGGGAGAGGGAATGAGCAGTTCTTC
abundance: many; d_gene: TRBD2; v_gene: TRBV28; j_gene: TRBJ2-3; CDR3aa: CASSPQEGTSGAQRDTQYF; CDR3nt: TGTGCCAGCAGTCCTCAAGAGGGGACTAGCGGTGCTCAGAGGGATACGCAGTATTTT
abundance: many; d_gene: TRBD2; v_gene: TRBV11-2; j_gene: TRBJ2-7; CDR3aa: CASSLGSLAGAYEQYF; CDR3nt: TGTGCCAGCAGCTTAGGGTCTCTAGCGGGAGCCTACGAGCAGTACTTC
abundance: many; d_gene: NA; v_gene: TRBV5-1; j_gene: TRBJ1-1; CDR3aa: CATAEGGLNTEAFF; CDR3nt: TGCGCCACCGCTGAGGGGGGCTTGAACACTGAAGCTTTCTTT